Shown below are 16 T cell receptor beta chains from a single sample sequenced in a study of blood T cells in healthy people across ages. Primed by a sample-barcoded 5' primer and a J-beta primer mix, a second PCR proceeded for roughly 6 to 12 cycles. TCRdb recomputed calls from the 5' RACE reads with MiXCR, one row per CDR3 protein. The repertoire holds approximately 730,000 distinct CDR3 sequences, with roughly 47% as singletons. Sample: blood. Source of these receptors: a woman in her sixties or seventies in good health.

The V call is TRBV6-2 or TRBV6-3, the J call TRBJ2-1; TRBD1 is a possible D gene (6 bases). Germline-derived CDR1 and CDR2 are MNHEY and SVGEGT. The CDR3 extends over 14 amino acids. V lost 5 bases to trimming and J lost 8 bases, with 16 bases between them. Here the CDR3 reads CASSRTGTIDEQFF. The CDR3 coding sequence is TGTGCCAGCAGTCGAACCGGGACAATCGATGAGCAGTTCTTC.

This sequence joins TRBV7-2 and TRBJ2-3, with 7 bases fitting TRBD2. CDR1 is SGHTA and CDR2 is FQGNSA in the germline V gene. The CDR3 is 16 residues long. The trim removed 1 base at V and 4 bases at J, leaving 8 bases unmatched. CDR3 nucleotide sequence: TGTGCCAGCAGCTTAGGTGGTGGGAGGGGCGCAGATACGCAGTATTTT. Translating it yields CASSLGGGRGADTQYF.

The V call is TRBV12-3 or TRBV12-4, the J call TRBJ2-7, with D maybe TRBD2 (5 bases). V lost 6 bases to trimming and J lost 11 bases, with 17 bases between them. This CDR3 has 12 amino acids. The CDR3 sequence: CASSVYGETEYF. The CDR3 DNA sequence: TGTGCCAGCAGCGTCTACGGGGAGACCGAGTACTTC.

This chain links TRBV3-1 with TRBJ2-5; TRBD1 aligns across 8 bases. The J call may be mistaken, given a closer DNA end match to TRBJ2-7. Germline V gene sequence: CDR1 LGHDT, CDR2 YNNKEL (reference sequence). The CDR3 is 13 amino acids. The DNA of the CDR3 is TGTGCCAGCAACCATCCAGGGGGCCACGAGCAGTACTTC. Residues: CASNHPGGHEQYF.

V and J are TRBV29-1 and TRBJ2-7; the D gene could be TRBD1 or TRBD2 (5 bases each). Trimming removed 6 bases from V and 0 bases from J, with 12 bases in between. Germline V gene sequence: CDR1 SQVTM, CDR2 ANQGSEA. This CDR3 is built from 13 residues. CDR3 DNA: TGCAGCGTAAGGGGACGGAGCTCCTACGAGCAGTACTTC. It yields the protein CSVRGRSSYEQYF.

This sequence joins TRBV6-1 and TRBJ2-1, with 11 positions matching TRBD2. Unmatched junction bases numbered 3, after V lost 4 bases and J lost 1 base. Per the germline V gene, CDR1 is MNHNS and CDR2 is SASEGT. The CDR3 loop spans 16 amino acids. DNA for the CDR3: TGTGCCAGCAGTGGACTAGCGGGGCAATCCTACAATGAGCAGTTCTTC. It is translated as CASSGLAGQSYNEQFF.

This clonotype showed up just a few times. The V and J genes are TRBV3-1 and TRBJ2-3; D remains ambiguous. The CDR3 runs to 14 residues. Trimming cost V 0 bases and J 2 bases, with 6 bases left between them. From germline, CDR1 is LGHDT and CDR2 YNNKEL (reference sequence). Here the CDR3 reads CASSQDRATDTQYF. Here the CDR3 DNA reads TGTGCCAGCAGCCAAGATAGGGCCACAGATACGCAGTATTTT.

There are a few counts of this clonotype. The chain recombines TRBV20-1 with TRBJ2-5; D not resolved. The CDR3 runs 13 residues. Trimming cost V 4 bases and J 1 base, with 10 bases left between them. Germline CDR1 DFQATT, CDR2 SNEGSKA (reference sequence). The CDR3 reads CSAIHSIQETQYF. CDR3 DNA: TGCAGTGCTATACACAGCATCCAAGAGACCCAGTACTTC.

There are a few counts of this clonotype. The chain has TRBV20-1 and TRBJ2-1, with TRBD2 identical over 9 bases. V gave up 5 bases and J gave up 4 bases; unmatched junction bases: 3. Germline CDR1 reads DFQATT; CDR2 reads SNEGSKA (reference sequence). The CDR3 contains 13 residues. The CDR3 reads CSAGAGGYNEQFF. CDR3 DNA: TGCAGTGCTGGAGCGGGGGGATACAATGAGCAGTTCTTC.

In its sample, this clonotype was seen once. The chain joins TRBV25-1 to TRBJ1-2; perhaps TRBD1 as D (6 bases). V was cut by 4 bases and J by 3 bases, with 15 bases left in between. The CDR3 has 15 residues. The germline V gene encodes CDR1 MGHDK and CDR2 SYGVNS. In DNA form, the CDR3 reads TGTGCCAGCAGTGGGATCAAGGACAGCCACTATGGCTACACCTTC. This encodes CASSGIKDSHYGYTF.

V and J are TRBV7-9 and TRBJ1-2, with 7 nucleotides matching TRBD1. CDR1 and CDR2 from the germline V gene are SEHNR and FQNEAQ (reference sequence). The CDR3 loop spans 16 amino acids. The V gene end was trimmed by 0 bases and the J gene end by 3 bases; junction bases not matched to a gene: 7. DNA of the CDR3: TGTGCCAGCAGCTTAGCTTCCCGAGGGGGCGACTATGGCTACACCTTC. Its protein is CASSLASRGGDYGYTF.

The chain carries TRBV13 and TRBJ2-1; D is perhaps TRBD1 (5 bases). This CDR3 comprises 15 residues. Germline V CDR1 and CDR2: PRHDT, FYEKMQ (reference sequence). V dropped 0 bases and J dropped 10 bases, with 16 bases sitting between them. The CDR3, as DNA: TGTGCCAGCAGCTTAGGAGGGGTACTGGCGGAGGAGCAGTTCTTC. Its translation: CASSLGGVLAEEQFF.

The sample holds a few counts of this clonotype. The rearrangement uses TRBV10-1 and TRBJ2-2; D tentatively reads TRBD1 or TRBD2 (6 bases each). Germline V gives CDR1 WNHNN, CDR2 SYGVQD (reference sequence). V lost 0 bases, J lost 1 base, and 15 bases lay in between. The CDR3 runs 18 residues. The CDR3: CASSESGGGTLNTGELFF. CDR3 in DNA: TGCGCCAGCAGTGAGTCTGGAGGGGGTACATTGAACACCGGGGAGCTGTTTTTT.

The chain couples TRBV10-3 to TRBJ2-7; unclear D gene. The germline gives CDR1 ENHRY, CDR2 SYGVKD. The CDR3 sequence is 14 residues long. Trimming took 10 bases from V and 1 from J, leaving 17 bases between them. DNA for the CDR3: TGTGCCACCGCACTCGAGACGGCTTCCTACGAGCAGTACTTC. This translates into CATALETASYEQYF.

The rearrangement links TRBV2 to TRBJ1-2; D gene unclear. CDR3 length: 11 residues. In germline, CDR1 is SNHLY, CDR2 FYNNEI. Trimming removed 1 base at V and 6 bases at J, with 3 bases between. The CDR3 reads CASSEEHGYTF. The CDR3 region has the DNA TGTGCCAGCAGTGAAGAGCATGGCTACACCTTC.

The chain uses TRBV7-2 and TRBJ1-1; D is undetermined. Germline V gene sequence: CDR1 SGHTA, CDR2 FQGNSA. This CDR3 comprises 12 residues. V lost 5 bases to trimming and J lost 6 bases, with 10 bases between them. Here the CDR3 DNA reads TGTGCCAGCAGCCAGGTTTGGGCTGAAGCTTTCTTT. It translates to CASSQVWAEAFF.